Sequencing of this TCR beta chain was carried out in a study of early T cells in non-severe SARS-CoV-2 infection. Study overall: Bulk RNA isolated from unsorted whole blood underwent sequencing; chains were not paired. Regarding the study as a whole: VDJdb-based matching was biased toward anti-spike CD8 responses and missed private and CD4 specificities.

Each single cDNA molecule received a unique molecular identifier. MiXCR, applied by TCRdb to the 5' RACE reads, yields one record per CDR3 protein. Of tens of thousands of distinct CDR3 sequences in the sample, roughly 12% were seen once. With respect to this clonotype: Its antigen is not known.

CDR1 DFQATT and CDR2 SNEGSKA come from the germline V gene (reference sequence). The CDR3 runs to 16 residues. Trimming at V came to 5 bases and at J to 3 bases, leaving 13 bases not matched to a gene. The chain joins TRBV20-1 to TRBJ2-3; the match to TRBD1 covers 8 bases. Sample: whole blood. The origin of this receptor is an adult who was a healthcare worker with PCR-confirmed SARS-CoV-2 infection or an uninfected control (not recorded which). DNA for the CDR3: TGCAGTGCTGGCCCCAATGCAGGGGGCGGGACAGATACGCAGTATTTT. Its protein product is CSAGPNAGGGTDTQYF.